The clone carrying this T cell receptor (beta chain) was counted only a few times. The antigen is unknown. These data belong to a study of cytomegalovirus exposure and HLA in healthy donors. Findings of the study overall: Rarity held for most TCR sequences, but there were some public TCRs that occurred in many donors. Roughly even sequencing depth across donors was the assumption behind the presence/absence analyses. V segments that were indistinguishable, TRBV6-2 and TRBV6-3 among them, were omitted from analysis.

Researchers ran the PCR with 60 Vbeta and 13 Jbeta primers. Clones were read by immunoSEQ multiplex PCR, and TCRdb kept only the in-frame ones, dropping some. Of 84,000 or so clones in the sample, under 85% were seen once. With 5 bases clipped from V and 4 bases from J, the junction kept 2 bases outside the gene matches. The CDR3 spans 13 residues. The germline V gene encodes CDR1 GTSNPN and CDR2 SVGIG (reference sequence). What was sequenced was PBMCs. The V call is TRBV30, the J call TRBJ1-2; 12 nucleotides agree with TRBD1. This clonotype originated in a boy aged 5-17 years in good health and CMV-seronegative. In DNA form, the CDR3 reads TGTGCCTGGGGGACAGGGGGCGGCTATGGCTACACCTTC. Its protein product is CAWGTGGGYGYTF.